Listed below are T cell receptor beta chains from one sample, sequenced in a study of shared clonotypes between healthy human individuals. TCRdb's copy holds only in-frame clones and misses some; the assay was immunoSEQ multiplex PCR. This sample has about 2 million clones, with approximately 94% found just once. The sequencing sample was made of naive CD8+ T cells sorted from blood. The source of these receptors is a young man in good health. CDR3s include the opening cysteine and the closing phenylalanine or tryptophan. The D gene is left open where the match is weak. Part of the rows lack a size; the others show once, few, many or a class for expanded clones.

j_call clone_size v_call d_call cdr3_nt cdr3_aa
TRBJ2-7 - TRBV5-6 - TGTGCCAGCAGCATATCCGGGGCCAGCTACGAGCAGTACTTC CASSISGASYEQYF
TRBJ2-7 - TRBV7-2 - TGTGCCAGCAGCAGACCAGACAGCTCCTACGAGCAGTACTTC CASSRPDSSYEQYF
TRBJ1-1 - TRBV7-2 - TGTGCCAGCAGCTACGGGACACTTAACACTGAAGCTTTCTTT CASSYGTLNTEAFF
TRBJ1-1 - TRBV11-2 - TGTGCCAGCAGCTTCGCAGGGCGCACCACTGAAGCTTTCTTT CASSFAGRTTEAFF
TRBJ2-7 - TRBV9 - TGTGCCAGCAGCCACGCACCGGGGGAGAGCTCCTACGAGCAGTACTTC CASSHAPGESSYEQYF
TRBJ1-3 - TRBV4-3 - TGCGCCAGCAGCCAGGGACGGATCTCTGGAAACACCATATATTTT CASSQGRISGNTIYF
TRBJ1-1 - TRBV10-3 - TGTGCCATCAGTGAGGGGAACACTGAAGCTTTCTTT CAISEGNTEAFF
TRBJ2-2 - TRBV28 TRBD1 TGTGCCAGCAGTTTACCCTTGCACAGGGGGCTGCGGACCGGGGAGCTGTTTTTT CASSLPLHRGLRTGELFF
TRBJ2-5 - TRBV27 - TGTGCCAGCAGCCCACAGAACCAAGAGACCCAGTACTTC CASSPQNQETQYF
TRBJ2-1 - TRBV25-1 - TGTGCCAGCAGTGGCGACACCAATGAGCAGTTCTTC CASSGDTNEQFF
TRBJ1-3 - TRBV5-1 - TGCGCCAGCAGCCCGACGAGCTCTGGAAACACCATATATTTT CASSPTSSGNTIYF
TRBJ1-1 - TRBV6-5 - TGTGCCAGCAGGAGGCAGGCTACGGCTTTCTTT CASRRQATAFF
TRBJ2-7 - TRBV9 - TGTGCCAGCAGCGTAGGAATAGCGGAGTCCTACGAGCAGTACTTC CASSVGIAESYEQYF
TRBJ1-4 - TRBV6-1 - TGTGCCAGCACCCATCGGGGGTTGGATGAAAAACTGTTTTTT CASTHRGLDEKLFF
TRBJ2-1 once TRBV5-4 - TGTGCCAGCAGCTGGGTGGGTGGTGAGCAGTTCTTC CASSWVGGEQFF